This T cell receptor beta chain was captured in a study of OX40 agonist ivuxolimab in advanced cancers. The table came from immunoSEQ multiplex PCR; TCRdb's copy has only in-frame clones and leaves some out. The table includes about 71,000 clones, roughly 94% detected once. This CDR3 comprises 14 residues. Germline V gene lookup returns CDR1 SGHRS and CDR2 YFSETQ. The V and J ends lost 4 bases and 6 bases respectively, with 16 bases between them. This sequence was found in an adult with an advanced solid tumor such as melanoma, head and neck, liver or kidney cancer. The sequencing used CD4+ or CD8+ T cells sorted from blood, collected in a trial of the OX40 agonist ivuxolimab. The rearrangement uses TRBV5-1 and TRBJ1-1; tentatively, D is TRBD1 (5 bases). The CDR3 DNA reads TGCGCCAGCAGCCCCAGGGTAAATCCCGCTGAAGCTTTCTTT. This translates into CASSPRVNPAEAFF.